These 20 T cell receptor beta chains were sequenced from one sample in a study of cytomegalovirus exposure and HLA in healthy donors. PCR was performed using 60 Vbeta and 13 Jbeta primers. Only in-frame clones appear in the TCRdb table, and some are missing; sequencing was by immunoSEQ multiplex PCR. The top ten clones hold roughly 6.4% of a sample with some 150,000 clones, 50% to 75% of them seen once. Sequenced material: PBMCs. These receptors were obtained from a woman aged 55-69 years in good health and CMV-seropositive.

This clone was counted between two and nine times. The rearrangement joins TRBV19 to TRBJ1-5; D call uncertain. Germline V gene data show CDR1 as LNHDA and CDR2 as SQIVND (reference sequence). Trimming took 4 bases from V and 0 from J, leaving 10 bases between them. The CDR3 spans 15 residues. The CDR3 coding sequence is TGTGCCAGTAGTACCGGGCGGGCTAGCAATCAGCCCCAGCATTTT. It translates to CASSTGRASNQPQHF.

CDR3 residues: CASSKAGVSEQYF. In DNA form, the CDR3 reads TGTGCCAGCAGTAAGGCAGGGGTGAGCGAGCAGTACTTC. The rearrangement joins TRBV25-1 to TRBJ2-7; D possibly corresponds to TRBD1 (6 bases). CDR1 is MGHDK and CDR2 is SYGVNS in the germline V gene. V was clipped by 5 bases and J by 6 bases, with 14 bases between them. CDR3 size: 13 residues.

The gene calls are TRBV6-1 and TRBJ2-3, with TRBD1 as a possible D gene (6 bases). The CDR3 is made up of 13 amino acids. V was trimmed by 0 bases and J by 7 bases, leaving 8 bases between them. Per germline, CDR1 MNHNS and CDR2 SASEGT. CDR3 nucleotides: TGTGCCAGCAGTGAAGCCAGGGGCAATACGCAGTATTTT. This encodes CASSEARGNTQYF.

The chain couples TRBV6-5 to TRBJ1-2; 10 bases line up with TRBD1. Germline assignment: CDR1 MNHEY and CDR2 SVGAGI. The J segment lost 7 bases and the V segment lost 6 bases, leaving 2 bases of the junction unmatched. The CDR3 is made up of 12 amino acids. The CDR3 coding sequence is TGTGCCAGCAGAGACAGGGGGCTTGGCTACACCTTC. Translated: CASRDRGLGYTF.

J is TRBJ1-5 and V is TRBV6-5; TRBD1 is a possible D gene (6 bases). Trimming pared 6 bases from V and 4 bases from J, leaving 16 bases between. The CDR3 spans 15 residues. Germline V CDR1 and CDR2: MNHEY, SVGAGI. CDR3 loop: CASRHPTGGNQPQHF. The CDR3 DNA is TGTGCCAGCAGACACCCGACAGGCGGGAATCAGCCCCAGCATTTT.

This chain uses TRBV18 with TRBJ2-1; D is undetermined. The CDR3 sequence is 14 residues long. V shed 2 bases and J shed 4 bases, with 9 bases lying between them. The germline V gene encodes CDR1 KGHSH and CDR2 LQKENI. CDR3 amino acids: CASSPSTGYNEQFF. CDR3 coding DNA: TGTGCCAGCTCACCAAGTACCGGGTACAATGAGCAGTTCTTC.

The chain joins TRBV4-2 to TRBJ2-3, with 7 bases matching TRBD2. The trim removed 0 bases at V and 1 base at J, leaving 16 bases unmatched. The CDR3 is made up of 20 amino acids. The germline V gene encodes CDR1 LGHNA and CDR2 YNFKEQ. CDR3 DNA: TGTGCCAGCAGCCAAGACCCCGGGCTAGCGGAAGAAGGTGGCACAGATACGCAGTATTTT. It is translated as CASSQDPGLAEEGGTDTQYF.

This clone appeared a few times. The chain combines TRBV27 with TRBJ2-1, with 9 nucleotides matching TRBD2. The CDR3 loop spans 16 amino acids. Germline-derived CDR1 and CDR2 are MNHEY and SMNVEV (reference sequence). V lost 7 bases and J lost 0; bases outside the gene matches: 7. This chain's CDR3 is CASIVTSGASYNEQFF. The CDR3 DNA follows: TGTGCCAGCATCGTGACTAGCGGAGCCTCCTACAATGAGCAGTTCTTC.

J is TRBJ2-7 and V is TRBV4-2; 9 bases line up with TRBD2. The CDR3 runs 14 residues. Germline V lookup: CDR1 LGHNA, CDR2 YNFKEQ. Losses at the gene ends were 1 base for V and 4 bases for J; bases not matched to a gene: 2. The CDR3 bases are TGTGCCAGCAGCCAAGCAGCGGGAGGATACGAGCAGTACTTC. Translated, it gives CASSQAAGGYEQYF.

The DNA for the CDR3 is TGTGCCAGCAGCCCGACAGTCGGCGAGCAGTACTTC. This sequence encodes CASSPTVGEQYF. The V gene is TRBV7-2, the J gene TRBJ2-7; D perhaps matches TRBD1 (5 bases). The germline V and J ends were trimmed by 5 bases and 6 bases, with 11 bases remaining between them. The length of the CDR3 is 12 residues. From germline, CDR1 is SGHTA and CDR2 FQGNSA.

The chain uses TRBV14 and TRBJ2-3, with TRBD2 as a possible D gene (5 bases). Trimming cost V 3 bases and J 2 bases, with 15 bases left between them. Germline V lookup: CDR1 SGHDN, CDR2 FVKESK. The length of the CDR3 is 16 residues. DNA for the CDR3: TGTGCCAGCAGCCACCTGGACTTTCCTTACACAGATACGCAGTATTTT. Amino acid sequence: CASSHLDFPYTDTQYF.

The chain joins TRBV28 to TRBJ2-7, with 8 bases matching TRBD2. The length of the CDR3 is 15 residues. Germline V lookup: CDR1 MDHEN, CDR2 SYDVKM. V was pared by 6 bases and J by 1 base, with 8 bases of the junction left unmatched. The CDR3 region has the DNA TGTGCCAGCAGACCCGGGGGGGGAAGATCCTACGAGCAGTACTTC. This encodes CASRPGGGRSYEQYF.

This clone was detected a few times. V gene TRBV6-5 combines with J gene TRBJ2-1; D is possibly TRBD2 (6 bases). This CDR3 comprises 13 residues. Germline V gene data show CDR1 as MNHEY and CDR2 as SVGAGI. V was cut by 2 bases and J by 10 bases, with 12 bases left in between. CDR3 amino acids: CASSYQGLPEQFF. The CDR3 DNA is TGTGCCAGCAGTTACCAGGGACTTCCGGAGCAGTTCTTC.

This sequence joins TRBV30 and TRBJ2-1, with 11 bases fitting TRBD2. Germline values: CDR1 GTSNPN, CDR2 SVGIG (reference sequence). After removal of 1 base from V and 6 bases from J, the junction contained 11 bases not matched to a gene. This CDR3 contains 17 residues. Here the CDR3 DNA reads TGTGCCTGGAGTGGGGGTAGCGGGAGGGTTCTCATCAATGAGCAGTTCTTC. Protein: CAWSGGSGRVLINEQFF. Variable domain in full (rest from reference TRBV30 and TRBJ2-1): SQTIHQWPATLVQPVGSPLSLECTVEGTSNPNLYWYRQAAGRGLQLLFYSVGIGQISSEVPQNLSASRPQDRQFILSSKKLLLSDSGFYLCAWSGGSGRVLINEQFFGPGTRLTVL.

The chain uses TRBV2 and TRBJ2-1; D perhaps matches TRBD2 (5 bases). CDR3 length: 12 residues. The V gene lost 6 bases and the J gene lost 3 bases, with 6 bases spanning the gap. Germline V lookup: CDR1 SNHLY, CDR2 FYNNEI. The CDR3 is CASRGDYNEQFF. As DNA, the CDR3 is TGTGCCAGCAGGGGAGACTACAATGAGCAGTTCTTC.

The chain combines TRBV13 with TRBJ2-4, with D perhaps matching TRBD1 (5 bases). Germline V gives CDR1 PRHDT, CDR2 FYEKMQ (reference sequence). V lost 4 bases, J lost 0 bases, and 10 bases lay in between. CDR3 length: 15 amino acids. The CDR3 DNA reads TGTGCCAGCAGCTCCAGGGAACTAGCCAAAAACATTCAGTACTTC. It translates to CASSSRELAKNIQYF.

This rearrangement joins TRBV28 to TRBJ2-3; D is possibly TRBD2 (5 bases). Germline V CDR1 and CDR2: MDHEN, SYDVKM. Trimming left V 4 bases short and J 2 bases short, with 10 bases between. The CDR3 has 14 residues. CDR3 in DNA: TGTGCCAGCAGTTCGGGAATAGCCACAGATACGCAGTATTTT. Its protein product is CASSSGIATDTQYF.

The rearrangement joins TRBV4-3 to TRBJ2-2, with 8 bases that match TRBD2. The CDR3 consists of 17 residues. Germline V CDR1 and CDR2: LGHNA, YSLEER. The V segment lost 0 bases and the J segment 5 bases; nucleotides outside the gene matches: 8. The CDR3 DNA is TGCGCCAGCAGCCAAGATAGACCGGGAGGGGGAACCGGGGAGCTGTTTTTT. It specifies CASSQDRPGGGTGELFF.

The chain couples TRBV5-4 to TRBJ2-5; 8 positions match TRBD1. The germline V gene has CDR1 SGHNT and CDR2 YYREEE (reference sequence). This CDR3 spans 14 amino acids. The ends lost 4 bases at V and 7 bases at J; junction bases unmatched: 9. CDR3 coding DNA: TGTGCCAGCAGCGCCGGACAGGGCGTAGGGACCCAGTACTTC. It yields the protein CASSAGQGVGTQYF.

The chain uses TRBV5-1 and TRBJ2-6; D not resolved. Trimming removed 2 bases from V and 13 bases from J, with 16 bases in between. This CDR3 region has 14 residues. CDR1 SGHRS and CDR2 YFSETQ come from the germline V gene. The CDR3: CASSLVEPPLVLTF. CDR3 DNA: TGCGCCAGCAGCTTAGTCGAGCCACCCCTGGTCCTGACTTTC.